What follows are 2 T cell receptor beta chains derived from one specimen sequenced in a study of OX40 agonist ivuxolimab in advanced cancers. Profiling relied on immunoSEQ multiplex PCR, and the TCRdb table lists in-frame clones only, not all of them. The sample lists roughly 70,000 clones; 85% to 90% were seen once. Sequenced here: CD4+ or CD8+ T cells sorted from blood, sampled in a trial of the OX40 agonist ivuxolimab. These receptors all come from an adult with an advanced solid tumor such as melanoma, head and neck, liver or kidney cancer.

CDR3 in DNA: TGTGCCAGCAGCGTCGGAACAGTCTATGGCTACACCTTC. Amino acids: CASSVGTVYGYTF. The rearrangement uses TRBV9 and TRBJ1-2; D gene uncertain. The ends were cut back, 2 bases at V and 4 bases at J, with 9 bases in the middle. Per the germline V gene, CDR1 is SGDLS and CDR2 is YYNGEE. This CDR3 spans 13 amino acids. Variable domain in full (rest from reference TRBV9 and TRBJ1-2): DSGVTQTPKHLITATGQRVTLRCSPRSGDLSVYWYQQSLDQGLQFLIQYYNGEERAKGNILERFSAQQFPDLHSELNLSSLELGDSALYFCASSVGTVYGYTFGSGTRLTVV.

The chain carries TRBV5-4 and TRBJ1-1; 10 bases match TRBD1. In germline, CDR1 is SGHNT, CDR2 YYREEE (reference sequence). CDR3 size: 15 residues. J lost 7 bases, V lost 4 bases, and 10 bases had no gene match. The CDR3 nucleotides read TGTGCCAGCAGCCGGAACCCGGGACAGGGGAATGAAGCTTTCTTT. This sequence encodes CASSRNPGQGNEAFF.